The source of this T cell receptor beta chain is a study of TIL therapy for anti-PD-1-resistant metastatic lung cancer. Study summary: Median tumor PD-L1 proportion score was about 6.6%. Most patients had lung adenocarcinoma; a few tumors were EGFR-mutant, two ALK-rearranged; half smoked currently or formerly. By whole-exome sequencing, median non-synonymous tumor mutation burden was less than 1.8 mutations per megabase.

CDR3 length: 18 amino acids. After removal of 5 bases from V and 5 bases from J, the junction contained 11 bases not matched to a gene. Germline-derived CDR1 and CDR2 are SGHVS and FNYEAQ. The time point: pre-treatment sample, taken before nivolumab and TIL therapy. Tumor tissue came from excised metastases, mostly pleural nodules or supraclavicular lymph nodes. Sequencing used immunoSEQ v3. Method: immunoSEQ multiplex PCR; TCRdb's copy keeps in-frame clones and lacks some. The sample holds approximately 87,000 clones, roughly 65% seen once. The material was tumor tissue, obtained at baseline. The chain has TRBV7-6 and TRBJ2-2; 13 positions match TRBD2. This clonotype was sampled from a person between 30 and 79 years old with non-small cell lung cancer. The CDR3 DNA reads as TGTGCCAGCAGCCTATCACCCGCGACTAGCGGGGGGACCGGGGAGCTGTTTTTT. Protein product: CASSLSPATSGGTGELFF. Full variable domain (remainder filled in from reference TRBV7-6 and TRBJ2-2): GAGVSQSPRYKVTKRGQDVALRCDPISGHVSLYWYRQALGQGPEFLTYFNYEAQQDKSGLPNDRFSAERPEGSISTLTIQRTEQRDSAMYRCASSLSPATSGGTGELFFGEGSRLTVL.